A single TCR beta chain is shown here with its context. No count is logged; frequency rates this clonotype as medium-sized (0.01 to 0.1%). Which antigen it targets is not known. TCRdb records NextSeq 550 as the sequencer. The Human TCR Profiling Kit (MiLaboratory) was used to make UMI-labeled 5' RACE TRB cDNA libraries. cDNA synthesis used the entire amount of extracted RNA, and PCR amplification then used the entire amount of cDNA produced. The libraries were made side by side, with each library going through the same number of PCR cycles. In the authors' own workflow: MIGEC and MiXCR extracted about 53,000 +/- 10,000 unique UMI-labeled TRB cDNA molecules per library, requiring at least two reads per UMI. On average, each library contained approximately 40,000 +/- 10,000 functional in-frame TRB CDR3 nucleotide clonotypes without stop codons. Diversity metrics, including normalized Shannon-Wiener and Chao1, were computed in VDJtools after downsampling to 5000 UMI-labeled TRB molecules per sample. VDJtools was used to calculate clonotype-size-weighted physicochemical properties of the central five CDR3 residues, namely interaction energy, strength, volume and Kidera factor 4. Each entry corresponds to one CDR3 protein sequence from reads that TCRdb reprocessed, and DNA is not given. None of the V and J calls come from the authors' own analysis; TCRdb made them. This sample's records show about 5,500 distinct CDR3 sequences. The ten largest clones represent approximately 2% of the sample.

The sample is drawn from a study of CXCR3-negative and CXCR3-positive naive CD8 T cells (dated by TCRdb to between 2017 and 2020). Study-wide context: In total, 130 million to 150 million TRB reads were obtained, which works out to roughly 1.5 +/- 0.3 million reads per library. Naive subsets from 5 or 6 donors and memory cells from 3 donors were included in the TRBV-TRBJ cluster analysis. Diversity and physicochemical repertoire analyses were performed on about a dozen donors pooled from two independent experiments. Overall study results and their limits: Because surface CD5, which has been linked to self-reactivity in mice, was comparable between naive subsets, TCR interaction strength was also inferred from TRB CDR3 physicochemical properties. Compared with CXCR3-negative naive cells, CXCR3-positive naive cells had TRB CDR3s with higher hydrophobicity (lower Kidera factor 4), lower energy, and higher strength and volume indices. Freshly isolated PBMCs were used for most assays because CXCR3 expression went down partially after cryopreservation. Repertoire diversity was comparably high in both naive subsets but much lower in memory CD8+ T cells. Within the same donor, TRBV-TRBJ usage looked similar between naive CXCR3-negative and CXCR3-positive cells, but memory cells had distinct patterns.

Each CD8+ T cell subset was flow-sorted in triplicate, and some 310,000 cells per subset were placed directly into RLT lysis buffer. To keep memory contaminants out, a stringent definition of naive CD8+ T cells was applied: CD45RO-CCR7+CD27+CD95-. Using standard density gradient centrifugation, peripheral blood mononuclear cells were isolated from buffy coats. A FACSAria III was used to flow-sort naive CD8+ T cells into CXCR3-negative and CXCR3-positive populations. Total RNA was extracted from sorted cells using an RNeasy Mini Kit. CDR1 SGHNT and CDR2 YYREEE are derived from the germline V gene (reference sequence). The CDR3 spans 19 residues, from the cysteine through the phenylalanine. No DNA has been recorded.

What was sequenced was naive CXCR3- CD8+ T cells from blood. In light of the paper, this sample's cell subset or site label describes: CD45RO-CCR7+CD27+CD95- naive CD8+ T cells lacking CXCR3 (TNR3-). The clonotype was recovered from a human donor in good health. Some clones in this sample may be carry-over from other donors' samples. The rearrangement combines TRBV5-4 with TRBJ2-3; TCRdb calls TRBD1, which cannot be checked without DNA. The CDR3 region has the sequence CASSLGVYRAYPSTDTQYF.